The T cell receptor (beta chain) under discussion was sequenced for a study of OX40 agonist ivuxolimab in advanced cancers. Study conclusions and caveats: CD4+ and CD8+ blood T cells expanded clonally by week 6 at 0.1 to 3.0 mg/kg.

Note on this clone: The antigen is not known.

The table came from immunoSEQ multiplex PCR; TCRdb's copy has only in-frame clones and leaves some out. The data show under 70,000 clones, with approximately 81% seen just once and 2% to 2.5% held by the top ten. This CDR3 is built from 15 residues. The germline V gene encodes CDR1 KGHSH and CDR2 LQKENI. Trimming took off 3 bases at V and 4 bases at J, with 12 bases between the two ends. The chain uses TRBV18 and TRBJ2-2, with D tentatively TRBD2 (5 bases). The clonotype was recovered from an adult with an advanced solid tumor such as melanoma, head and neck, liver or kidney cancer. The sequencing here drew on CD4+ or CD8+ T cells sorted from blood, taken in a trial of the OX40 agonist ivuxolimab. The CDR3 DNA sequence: TGTGCCAGCTCACCCTCACTAGGGCGCACCGGGGAGCTGTTTTTT. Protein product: CASSPSLGRTGELFF. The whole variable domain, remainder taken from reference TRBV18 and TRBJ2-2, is NAGVMQNPRHLVRRRGQEARLRCSPMKGHSHVYWYRQLPEEGLKFMVYLQKENIIDESGMPKERFSAEFPKEGPSILRIQQVVRGDSAAYFCASSPSLGRTGELFFGEGSRLTVL.